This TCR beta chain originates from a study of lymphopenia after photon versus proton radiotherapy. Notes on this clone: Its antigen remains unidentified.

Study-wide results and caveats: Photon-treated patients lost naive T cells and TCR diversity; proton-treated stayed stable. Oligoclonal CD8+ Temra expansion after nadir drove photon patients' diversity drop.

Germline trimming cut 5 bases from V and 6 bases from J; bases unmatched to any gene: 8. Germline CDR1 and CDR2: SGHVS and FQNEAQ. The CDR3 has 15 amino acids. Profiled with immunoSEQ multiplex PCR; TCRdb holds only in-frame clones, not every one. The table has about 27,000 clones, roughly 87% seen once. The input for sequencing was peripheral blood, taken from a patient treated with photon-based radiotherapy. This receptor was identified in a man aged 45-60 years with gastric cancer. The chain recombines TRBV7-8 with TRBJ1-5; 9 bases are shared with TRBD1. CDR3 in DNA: TGTGCCAGCAGCCCCGGTCGGGACAGGGCTCAGCCCCAGCATTTT. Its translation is CASSPGRDRAQPQHF.